The 22 T cell receptor beta chains below were found in one sample sequenced in a study of shared clonotypes between healthy human individuals. The repertoire was sequenced with immunoSEQ multiplex PCR; TCRdb's copy has only in-frame clones and lacks some. The data show more than 2 million clones, with 90% to 96% seen just once and 0.13% held by the top ten. Material for sequencing was naive CD4+ T cells sorted from blood. Stated subset: CD45RA+ positively selected. The receptors come from a man in his late teens or twenties in good health.

Concerning this clone itself: Since a much larger clone is just one base distant, this may be a read error. The sample has other DNA sequences that encode this CDR3 too. This chain links TRBV11-3 with TRBJ2-3, with D unresolved. The CDR3 totals 12 residues. Deletions cut 1 base from V and 3 bases from J, with 2 bases between. From germline, CDR1 is SGHNT and CDR2 YENEEA. CDR3 region: CASSLGTDTQYF. The DNA for the CDR3 is TGTGCCAGCAGCTTAGGGACAGATACGCAGTATTTT.

The chain joins TRBV5-8 to TRBJ1-3; a possible D gene is TRBD1 (5 bases). Germline lookup yields CDR1 SGHTS and CDR2 YDEGEE. V dropped 0 bases and J dropped 6 bases, with 7 bases sitting between them. This CDR3 comprises 13 residues. Here the CDR3 DNA reads TGTGCCAGCAGCTTGGACGGGGCAAACACCATATATTTT. Its translation is CASSLDGANTIYF.

This chain connects TRBV5-4 to TRBJ2-5; 11 bases line up with TRBD1. Germline lookup yields CDR1 SGHNT and CDR2 YYREEE (reference sequence). The V and J ends lost 4 bases and 4 bases, in that order; junction bases with no gene match: 3. This CDR3 has 14 amino acids. CDR3 protein: CASSRDRGGETQYF. Written as DNA, the CDR3 is TGTGCCAGCAGCCGGGACAGGGGGGGAGAGACCCAGTACTTC.

This chain links TRBV19 with TRBJ1-2; D not resolved. Germline CDR1 and CDR2: LNHDA and SQIVND (reference sequence). V lost 5 bases to trimming and J lost 5 bases, with 15 bases between them. This CDR3 has 14 residues. The CDR3 DNA follows: TGTGCCAGTAGTTTGGCACAGCTCGGGTATGGCTACACCTTC. Translating it yields CASSLAQLGYGYTF.

V gene TRBV6-5 combines with J gene TRBJ1-2, with D unclear. The germline V gene has CDR1 MNHEY and CDR2 SVGAGI. CDR3 size: 13 residues. V was pared by 0 bases and J by 2 bases, with 4 bases between. The CDR3 sequence: CASSYSMNYGYTF. As DNA, the CDR3 is TGTGCCAGCAGTTACTCTATGAACTATGGCTACACCTTC.

Notes on this clone: A junction boundary mismatches the germline segment, possibly from a read error. The chain has TRBV7-6 and TRBJ1-2; no definite D call. Germline CDR1 SGHVS, CDR2 FNYEAQ. This CDR3 is 16 amino acids long. The CDR3: CASSLAPDTYYYGCTF. CDR3 bases: TGTGCCAGCAGCTTAGCTCCAGACACCTACTACTATGGCTGCACCTTC.

The V and J genes are TRBV19 and TRBJ2-7; D call uncertain. V lost 3 bases and J 2 bases, leaving 5 bases between the germline ends. Germline CDR1 reads LNHDA; CDR2 reads SQIVND (reference sequence). This CDR3 has 12 residues. The CDR3: CASSMVAYEQYF. As DNA, the CDR3 is TGTGCCAGTAGTATGGTAGCCTACGAGCAGTACTTC.

This chain uses TRBV5-1 with TRBJ1-1; 7 bases match TRBD1. The CDR3 sequence is 12 residues long. Trimming cost V 3 bases and J 5 bases; bases outside gene matches: 1. In germline, CDR1 is SGHRS, CDR2 YFSETQ. The CDR3 DNA follows: TGCGCCAGCAGCTACAGGGGTACTGAAGCTTTCTTT. Residues: CASSYRGTEAFF.

J is TRBJ2-1 and V is TRBV10-3; no reliable D call. Trimming left V 4 bases short and J 9 bases short, with 7 bases between. Germline CDR1 is ENHRY and CDR2 is SYGVKD. The CDR3 runs to 11 residues. As DNA, the CDR3 is TGTGCCATCAGTGTGGGTGCTGAGCAGTTCTTC. Its translation is CAISVGAEQFF.

This chain uses TRBV7-6 with TRBJ2-1, with a possible D match to TRBD1 (5 bases). Trimming cost V 2 bases and J 4 bases, with 12 bases left between them. Germline CDR1 is SGHVS and CDR2 is FNYEAQ. This CDR3 comprises 15 residues. The CDR3 region is CASSLRGGTYNEQFF. CDR3 bases: TGTGCCAGCAGCTTAAGGGGCGGCACATACAATGAGCAGTTCTTC.

This chain joins TRBV19 and TRBJ1-2, with TRBD1 matching 8 bases. The germline V gene encodes CDR1 LNHDA and CDR2 SQIVND (reference sequence). The CDR3 consists of 17 residues. The trim removed 5 bases at V and 4 bases at J, leaving 15 bases unmatched. The CDR3 sequence is CASSLGADRGLLYGYTF. In nucleotides, the CDR3 is TGTGCCAGTAGTCTAGGGGCCGACAGGGGACTTCTCTATGGCTACACCTTC.

CDR3 sequence: CASSVAPGIAGATQETQYF. The CDR3 DNA follows: TGTGCCAGCAGCGTAGCCCCTGGTATAGCGGGGGCCACCCAAGAGACCCAGTACTTC. The rearrangement links TRBV9 to TRBJ2-5, with 9 bases matching TRBD2. Losses at the gene ends were 0 bases for V and 1 base for J; bases not matched to a gene: 13. Germline V gives CDR1 SGDLS, CDR2 YYNGEE. There are 19 residues in the CDR3. The variable domain in full, with the rest retrieved from reference TRBV9 and TRBJ2-5, is DSGVTQTPKHLITATGQRVTLRCSPRSGDLSVYWYQQSLDQGLQFLIQYYNGEERAKGNILERFSAQQFPDLHSELNLSSLELGDSALYFCASSVAPGIAGATQETQYFGPGTRLLVL.

The chain recombines TRBV27 with TRBJ2-2; TRBD1 agrees at 9 bases. The germline CDR1 and CDR2 sequences are MNHEY and SMNVEV (reference sequence). V was pared by 5 bases and J by 4 bases, with 17 bases of the junction left unmatched. The length of the CDR3 is 19 residues. The CDR3 sequence: CASSGGRRPGQGSTGELFF. Written as DNA, the CDR3 is TGTGCCAGCAGTGGAGGACGGCGCCCGGGACAGGGATCCACCGGGGAGCTGTTTTTT.

The V call is TRBV2, the J call TRBJ1-4; 11 bases are a match to TRBD1. The germline CDR1 and CDR2 sequences are SNHLY and FYNNEI. V dropped 4 bases and J dropped 8; count of bases not matched to a gene: 6. The CDR3 length is 15 residues. CDR3 DNA sequence: TGTGCCAGCAGTGCAGGGACAGGGGGAATGGAAAAACTGTTTTTT. It translates to CASSAGTGGMEKLFF.

This chain links TRBV27 with TRBJ2-7, with D possibly being TRBD2 (5 bases). The ends were cut back, 6 bases at V and 7 bases at J, with 10 bases in the middle. This CDR3 has 11 amino acids. Germline CDR1 is MNHEY and CDR2 is SMNVEV (reference sequence). The CDR3 reads CASRLGGEQYF. CDR3 nucleotides: TGTGCCAGCAGACTAGGTGGGGAGCAGTACTTC.

The rearrangement uses TRBV19 and TRBJ2-7; D might be TRBD2 (6 bases). The CDR3 contains 16 residues. V gave up 7 bases and J gave up 3 bases, with 22 bases separating them. Germline CDR1 LNHDA, CDR2 SQIVND (reference sequence). CDR3 residues: CASTRRSGGGSYEQYF. CDR3 nucleotide sequence: TGTGCCAGTACCCGCCGGTCCGGGGGTGGGAGCTACGAGCAGTACTTC.

The sample holds one count of this clone. The chain is built from TRBV6-6 and TRBJ1-3; no firm D call. V was clipped by 8 bases and J by 4 bases, with 9 bases between them. Germline CDR1 is MNHNY and CDR2 is SVGAGI (reference sequence). There are 12 residues in the CDR3. In DNA, the CDR3 is TGTGCCAGCGGACCCGGAGGAAACACCATATATTTT. Translated, it gives CASGPGGNTIYF.

In the case of this clone: Other DNA sequences within the sample encode an identical CDR3. The V call is TRBV5-1, the J call TRBJ2-3; D unresolved. CDR1 and CDR2 from the germline V gene are SGHRS and YFSETQ. The V gene lost 4 bases and the J gene lost 3 bases, with 9 bases spanning the gap. This CDR3 is built from 13 residues. The CDR3 loop reads CASSPILTDTQYF. The CDR3 DNA is TGCGCCAGCAGCCCCATTCTTACAGATACGCAGTATTTT.

The chain joins TRBV10-1 to TRBJ1-1; 9 bases are a match to TRBD1. V lost 6 bases to trimming and J lost 9 bases; unmatched junction nucleotides: 5. This CDR3 has 12 amino acids. The germline CDR1 and CDR2 sequences are WNHNN and SYGVQD (reference sequence). The CDR3 DNA reads TGCGCCAGCAGCCGCGGGACAGGGCAAGCTTTCTTT. It specifies CASSRGTGQAFF.

V and J are TRBV5-1 and TRBJ2-5, with D uncertain. Trimming shortened V by 1 base and J by 1 base, and 11 bases separated the two germline ends. The CDR3 is made up of 15 amino acids. CDR1 SGHRS and CDR2 YFSETQ come from the germline V gene. The CDR3 DNA follows: TGCGCCAGCAGCTTGTCTGGGCCCCTCCAAGAGACCCAGTACTTC. Its protein is CASSLSGPLQETQYF.

This chain links TRBV6-6 with TRBJ1-3; D is ambiguous. Germline V gene data show CDR1 as MNHNY and CDR2 as SVGAGI (reference sequence). V lost 2 bases and J lost 5, with 16 bases in between. The length of the CDR3 is 16 residues. CDR3 nucleotides: TGTGCCAGCAGTTACGGTTGGGAGGGCGATAGAAACACCATATATTTT. It specifies CASSYGWEGDRNTIYF.

V is TRBV5-1 and J is TRBJ2-7; maybe TRBD1 (6 bases). V was cut by 2 bases and J by 2 bases, with 14 bases left in between. In germline, CDR1 is SGHRS, CDR2 YFSETQ. The CDR3 spans 15 residues. The CDR3 DNA follows: TGCGCCAGCAGCTTAGGGGACACCGGTACCTACGAGCAGTACTTC. Its protein is CASSLGDTGTYEQYF.